This section outlines one T cell receptor (beta chain) sequence together with its context. The antigen is undetermined. The data were taken from a study of OX40 agonist ivuxolimab in advanced cancers. Looking at the study overall: Prior checkpoint blockade (anti-PD-1, anti-PD-L1 or anti-CTLA-4) was permitted; about 40% had it.

Regarding the study as a whole: With doses of 0.1 to 3.0 mg/kg, CD4+ and CD8+ blood T cells had undergone clonal expansion by week 6. The antigens recognized by the expanded peripheral T cells, that is their antigen specificity, were not determined.

The CDR3 runs to 15 residues. V was trimmed by 5 bases and J by 2 bases, leaving 13 bases between them. The V gene's germline CDR1 is SEHNR and CDR2 FQNEAQ (reference sequence). Data came from immunoSEQ multiplex PCR; TCRdb stores just in-frame clones and leaves some out. The sample carries over 55,000 clones, around 93% recorded once. The rearrangement uses TRBV7-9 and TRBJ1-5, with D possibly TRBD1 on 6 matching bases. The TCR sequence derives from an adult with an advanced solid tumor such as melanoma, head and neck, liver or kidney cancer. Sequencing was performed on CD4+ or CD8+ T cells sorted from blood, taken in a trial of the OX40 agonist ivuxolimab. Written as DNA, the CDR3 is TGTGCCAGCAGCGCCGCAGGGGAGGGCAATCAGCCCCAGCATTTT. Its translation is CASSAAGEGNQPQHF.